This is a list of T cell receptor beta chains from one sample in a study of PD-1 blockade in mismatch repair-deficient tumors. Data came from immunoSEQ multiplex PCR; TCRdb stores just in-frame clones and leaves some out. The sample carries 40,000 or so clones, approximately 80% recorded once. The sample in question was PBMCs, obtained 38 to 40 weeks after starting pembrolizumab. Receptors were obtained from an adult with mismatch repair-deficient cancer. Each CDR3 is given with its conserved first and last residue. Each record gives: CDR3 length, D gene, V gene, J gene, clone size, CDR3 DNA, CDR3 protein. A D gene is named only where the DNA matches it firmly. Clone size is not always given. Where it is, it says once, few, many or a class for expanded clones.

cdr3_length: 12
d_call: NA
v_call: TRBV7-9
j_call: TRBJ1-1
clone_size: NA
cdr3_nt: TGTGCCAGCATCCTAGTAAACACTGAAGCTTTCTTT
cdr3_aa: CASILVNTEAFF

cdr3_length: 14
d_call: TRBD1
v_call: TRBV27
j_call: TRBJ2-7
clone_size: few
cdr3_nt: TGTGCCAGCAGACGACAGGGCTCTTCCTACGAGCAGTACTTC
cdr3_aa: CASRRQGSSYEQYF

cdr3_length: 14
d_call: NA
v_call: TRBV5-4
j_call: TRBJ1-1
clone_size: NA
cdr3_nt: TGTGCCAGCAGCTCCGCGGCAGTTAACACTGAAGCTTTCTTT
cdr3_aa: CASSSAAVNTEAFF

cdr3_length: 16
d_call: TRBD2
v_call: TRBV9
j_call: TRBJ2-3
clone_size: NA
cdr3_nt: TGTGCCAGCAGCCCCAGGACGGGAGGGGTCACAGATACGCAGTATTTT
cdr3_aa: CASSPRTGGVTDTQYF

cdr3_length: 12
d_call: NA
v_call: TRBV7-9
j_call: TRBJ1-2
clone_size: NA
cdr3_nt: TGTGCCAGCAGCTTAGTTGTAGGGACTGACACCTTC
cdr3_aa: CASSLVVGTDTF

cdr3_length: 17
d_call: NA
v_call: TRBV5-1
j_call: TRBJ2-7
clone_size: few
cdr3_nt: TGCGCCAGCAGACCCTTACTACGATCACGAGCCCCCTACGAGCAGTACTTC
cdr3_aa: CASRPLLRSRAPYEQYF

cdr3_length: 17
d_call: TRBD1
v_call: TRBV5-4
j_call: TRBJ2-4
clone_size: NA
cdr3_nt: TGTGCCAGCAGCGGGGGGTCAGGGACAGGGGGCCAAAACATTCAGTACTTC
cdr3_aa: CASSGGSGTGGQNIQYF

cdr3_length: 14
d_call: NA
v_call: TRBV5-1
j_call: TRBJ2-3
clone_size: NA
cdr3_nt: TGCGCCAGCAGCTGGGGGGTGAGGACAGATACGCAGTATTTT
cdr3_aa: CASSWGVRTDTQYF

cdr3_length: 17
d_call: NA
v_call: TRBV4-2
j_call: TRBJ1-6
clone_size: once
cdr3_nt: TGTGCCAGCAGCCAAGAAGGAGTACAACTTAGCAATTCACCCCTCCACTTT
cdr3_aa: CASSQEGVQLSNSPLHF

cdr3_length: 13
d_call: TRBD1
v_call: TRBV9
j_call: TRBJ2-3
clone_size: NA
cdr3_nt: TGTGCCAGCAACAGACAGGGAACAGATACGCAGTATTTT
cdr3_aa: CASNRQGTDTQYF

cdr3_length: 14
d_call: TRBD2
v_call: TRBV28
j_call: TRBJ2-1
clone_size: NA
cdr3_nt: TGTGCCAGCATCAGCGGGACCTCCTACAATGAGCAGTTCTTC
cdr3_aa: CASISGTSYNEQFF

cdr3_length: 17
d_call: NA
v_call: TRBV7-9
j_call: TRBJ2-6
clone_size: NA
cdr3_nt: TGTGCCAGCAGCTTATACCGGACAGTCTCTGGGGCCAACGTCCTGACTTTC
cdr3_aa: CASSLYRTVSGANVLTF

cdr3_length: 13
d_call: NA
v_call: TRBV30
j_call: TRBJ1-1
clone_size: NA
cdr3_nt: TGTGCCTGGAGTCAAGGAGGTTGGACTGAAGCTTTCTTT
cdr3_aa: CAWSQGGWTEAFF

cdr3_length: 15
d_call: TRBD2
v_call: TRBV5-1
j_call: TRBJ2-7
clone_size: NA
cdr3_nt: TGCGCCAGCAGCTCGGATGACGCGGGAGTTAACGAGCAGTACTTC
cdr3_aa: CASSSDDAGVNEQYF

cdr3_length: 14
d_call: TRBD1
v_call: TRBV28
j_call: TRBJ1-2
clone_size: NA
cdr3_nt: TGTGCCAGCAGTATCCACAGGGGGACCTATGGCTACACCTTC
cdr3_aa: CASSIHRGTYGYTF

cdr3_length: 11
d_call: NA
v_call: TRBV29-1
j_call: TRBJ1-1
clone_size: NA
cdr3_nt: TGCAGCGTTGATGTAGCCTATGAAGCTTTCTTT
cdr3_aa: CSVDVAYEAFF

cdr3_length: 15
d_call: TRBD1
v_call: TRBV12-5
j_call: TRBJ1-2
clone_size: NA
cdr3_nt: TGTGCTAGTGGCTCCAACAGGGGGCAGGCCTATGGCTACACCTTC
cdr3_aa: CASGSNRGQAYGYTF

cdr3_length: 18
d_call: TRBD2
v_call: TRBV15
j_call: TRBJ2-1
clone_size: NA
cdr3_nt: TGTGCCACCAGCAGCGCGTATATTACTAGCGGGTACTACAATGAGCAGTTCTTC
cdr3_aa: CATSSAYITSGYYNEQFF

cdr3_length: 15
d_call: NA
v_call: TRBV5-1
j_call: TRBJ2-3
clone_size: NA
cdr3_nt: TGCGCCAGCAGCTTGATGGCTTCTAGCACAGATACGCAGTATTTT
cdr3_aa: CASSLMASSTDTQYF

cdr3_length: 15
d_call: TRBD2
v_call: TRBV7-2
j_call: TRBJ2-5
clone_size: NA
cdr3_nt: TGTGCCAGCAGCTTTGGACTAGCGGGAGTGGAGACCCAGTACTTC
cdr3_aa: CASSFGLAGVETQYF

cdr3_length: 16
d_call: TRBD1
v_call: TRBV5-6
j_call: TRBJ1-2
clone_size: NA
cdr3_nt: TGTGCCAGCAGCTTGTATGGCAGGGGGCGTTCCTATGGCTACACCTTC
cdr3_aa: CASSLYGRGRSYGYTF

cdr3_length: 13
d_call: TRBD2
v_call: TRBV6-1
j_call: TRBJ2-5
clone_size: NA
cdr3_nt: TGTGCCAGCAGTTTGGGGAGGGGTGAGACCCAGTACTTC
cdr3_aa: CASSLGRGETQYF